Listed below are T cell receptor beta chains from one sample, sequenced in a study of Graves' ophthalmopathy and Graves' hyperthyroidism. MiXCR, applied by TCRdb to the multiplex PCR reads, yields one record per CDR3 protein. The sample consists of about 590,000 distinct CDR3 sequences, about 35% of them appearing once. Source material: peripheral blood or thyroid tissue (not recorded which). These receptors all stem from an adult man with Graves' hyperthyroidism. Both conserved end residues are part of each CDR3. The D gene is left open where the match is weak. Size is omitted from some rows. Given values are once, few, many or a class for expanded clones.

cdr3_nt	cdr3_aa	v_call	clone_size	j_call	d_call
TGCAGTGCCAGCAGTCCCCGCTCGAACACCGGGGAGCTGTTTTTT	CSASSPRSNTGELFF	TRBV20-1	NA	TRBJ2-2	NA
TGTGCCAGCAGCCTGGGACAGGCCTCCTACGAGCAGTACTTC	CASSLGQASYEQYF	TRBV7-9	many	TRBJ2-7	TRBD1
TGTGCCAGCAGCCAAGGAGGGGGGGCGCGTGGTTCACCCCTCCACTTT	CASSQGGGARGSPLHF	TRBV5-4	NA	TRBJ1-6	NA
TGTGCCAGCAGCTTAGTCGAGGGCGCCTACGAGCAGTACTTC	CASSLVEGAYEQYF	TRBV7-8	many	TRBJ2-7	NA
TGTGCCAGCAGTTCCTTGGGAGGAGTTAGCTCCTACGAGCAGTACTTC	CASSSLGGVSSYEQYF	TRBV12-3/TRBV12-4	many	TRBJ2-7	NA
TGTGCCAGCTCCTATCAAGGCATCGGGGGCACGGTGTCGTTCTTC	CASSYQGIGGTVSFF	TRBV12-3/TRBV12-4	NA	TRBJ2-7	NA
TGTGCCAGCAGCGAAAGGGTCACCTACAATGAGCAGTTCTTC	CASSERVTYNEQFF	TRBV7-2	NA	TRBJ2-1	NA
TGCAGCGCCATCGGTCTAGCGGGAGAGGAAGAGACCCCGTACTTC	CSAIGLAGEEETPYF	TRBV29-1	NA	TRBJ2-5	TRBD2
TGCAGTGCTAGAGATCTGGAGCAGAGCTCCTATAATTCACCCCTCCACTTT	CSARDLEQSSYNSPLHF	TRBV20-1	few	TRBJ1-6	NA
TGTGCCAGCAGTGAATTGAGACAGGGGGCTTCTGGCTACACCTTC	CASSELRQGASGYTF	TRBV25-1	many	TRBJ1-2	TRBD1
TGCGCCAGCAGTGCGGGACCCGGGCGGCTCACCGGGGAGCTGTTTTTT	CASSAGPGRLTGELFF	TRBV10-1	NA	TRBJ2-2	NA
TGCAGTGCTTTCCGGACAGGGGGGATCTCCGAGCAGTACTTC	CSAFRTGGISEQYF	TRBV20-1	NA	TRBJ2-7	TRBD1
TGTGCTAGTGGTGATCCCCGACGGGAGAACACCGGGGAGCTGTTTTTT	CASGDPRRENTGELFF	TRBV12-5	NA	TRBJ2-2	NA
TGTGCTAGCAGCATCGGACAGGGTACAGATACGCAGTATTTT	CASSIGQGTDTQYF	TRBV7-7	few	TRBJ2-3	TRBD1
TGTGCCAGTAGTGATTGGACAGGGGGCAAAACCGGGGAGCTGTTTTTT	CASSDWTGGKTGELFF	TRBV19	many	TRBJ2-2	TRBD1
TGTGCCAGCAGCTGGGACCTGCTCGGGGCGCAGTTCTTC	CASSWDLLGAQFF	TRBV5-4	NA	TRBJ2-1	NA
TGCAGTGCTAGAGTGGTCGGGGTGGTCCTCACTGAAGCTTTCTTT	CSARVVGVVLTEAFF	TRBV20-1	many	TRBJ1-1	NA
TGCAGTGCTACAAGCCGAGGGAACTACGAGCAGTACTTC	CSATSRGNYEQYF	TRBV20-1	NA	TRBJ2-7	NA
TGTGCCAGCTCTTTCCAACAGAGAGCAACTAATGAAAAACTGTTTTTT	CASSFQQRATNEKLFF	TRBV2	many	TRBJ1-4	NA
TGTGCCAGCTGCTGGGACCGCTCCTACGAGCAGTACTTC	CASCWDRSYEQYF	TRBV11-2	many	TRBJ2-7	NA
TGTGCCAGCAGCGCCGGAGAGGGACAAAACTCACCCCTCCACTTT	CASSAGEGQNSPLHF	TRBV9	NA	TRBJ1-6	NA
TGTGCCAGCAGCTCCCCGGGACACCCCAATGAGCAGTTCTTC	CASSSPGHPNEQFF	TRBV7-8	NA	TRBJ2-1	NA
TGCAGTGCCCCTCCGGGACAGGGACCCTACGAGCAGTACTTC	CSAPPGQGPYEQYF	TRBV20-1	many	TRBJ2-7	TRBD1
TGTGCCAGCAGCTTATTGACGAACACTGAAGCTTTCTTT	CASSLLTNTEAFF	TRBV7-9	many	TRBJ1-1	NA
TGTGCCAGCAAACCAGGCTTTGTTTCACCCCTCCACTTT	CASKPGFVSPLHF	TRBV12-3/TRBV12-4	NA	TRBJ1-6	NA
TGCGCCAGCAGCCAAGAACATTTGAAGAGCGCGAACACCGGGGAGCTGTTTTTT	CASSQEHLKSANTGELFF	TRBV4-1	many	TRBJ2-2	NA
TGTGCCAGCAGTCGATCGGGAAGCGGAGCAAATGAGCAGTTCTTC	CASSRSGSGANEQFF	TRBV6-1	NA	TRBJ2-1	NA
TGCAGTGCTAGTAACGGGTACACTGAAGCTTTCTTT	CSASNGYTEAFF	TRBV20-1	many	TRBJ1-1	NA
TGCAGCGTTGAAGGGACATCAGAAGAGACCCAGTACTTC	CSVEGTSEETQYF	TRBV29-1	few	TRBJ2-5	NA
TGCGCCAGCAGCCAAGATGGGATCAGGCCCCAGCATTTT	CASSQDGIRPQHF	TRBV4-1	many	TRBJ1-5	NA
TGTGCCAGTATGACAGGATACACTGAAGCTTTCTTT	CASMTGYTEAFF	TRBV19	many	TRBJ1-1	NA